The source of this TCR beta chain is a study of OX40 agonist ivuxolimab in advanced cancers. Across the whole study: Ivuxolimab, an agonistic anti-OX40 (CD134) antibody, was given to patients. The dose of intravenous ivuxolimab that patients received every 2 weeks ranged from 0.01 to 10 mg/kg. The group had a mean age of about 60 years, ranged from 23 to 79, and was 80% to 90% male.

A word on this clone: No antigen is known for it.

The CDR3 runs 17 residues. Between the trimmed V and J ends, which lost 2 bases and 1 base, there was a span of 17 bases. The germline V gene has CDR1 SGHNT and CDR2 YENEEA. Sequencing was performed with immunoSEQ multiplex PCR; in TCRdb, only in-frame clones are kept and a portion is missing. The sample includes roughly 87,000 clones, about 90% of them seen just once. General study points: Clonal expansion from baseline to week 6 occurred in both CD4+ and CD8+ T cells.

The chain recombines TRBV11-3 with TRBJ1-1; the D gene is possibly TRBD1 (6 bases). The receptor was derived from an adult with an advanced solid tumor such as melanoma, head and neck, liver or kidney cancer. Sequencing was performed on CD4+ or CD8+ T cells sorted from blood, taken in a trial of the OX40 agonist ivuxolimab. The CDR3 loop is CASSLTVLGAGNTEAFF. The CDR3 coding sequence is TGTGCCAGCAGCTTAACGGTGTTGGGGGCGGGGAACACTGAAGCTTTCTTT.